A single sample is the source of the 31 T cell receptor beta chains below, sequenced in a study of memory CD4+ T cells and cytomegalovirus serostatus. The sort gate was single viable CD3+CD4+CD8-CD45RO+ cells for memory CD4+ T cells. The repertoire was sequenced with immunoSEQ multiplex PCR; TCRdb's copy has only in-frame clones and lacks some. The sample gives 55,000 to 80,000 clones, 76% of which show up once; roughly 5% is in the top ten. Sequenced material: memory CD4+ T cells from blood. The source of these receptors is an adult in good health and CMV-seropositive.

The chain carries TRBV25-1 and TRBJ1-2; D is unclear. The length of the CDR3 is 11 residues. V was trimmed by 8 bases and J by 8 bases, leaving 12 bases between them. Germline V lookup: CDR1 MGHDK, CDR2 SYGVNS. Here the CDR3 reads CASWESGGYTF. The CDR3, as DNA: TGTGCCAGCTGGGAGAGCGGAGGCTACACCTTC.

The chain uses TRBV5-1 and TRBJ1-1, with TRBD1 matching over 7 bases. This CDR3 has 14 amino acids. Germline V gives CDR1 SGHRS, CDR2 YFSETQ. The J segment lost 1 base and the V segment lost 4 bases, leaving 4 bases of the junction unmatched. The DNA of the CDR3 is TGCGCCAGCAGCACCGGGACAGCGAACACTGAAGCTTTCTTT. It specifies CASSTGTANTEAFF.

This chain connects TRBV19 to TRBJ1-2; TRBD1 aligns across 7 bases. V gave up 3 bases and J gave up 3 bases; unmatched junction bases: 7. The germline V gene encodes CDR1 LNHDA and CDR2 SQIVND (reference sequence). There are 15 residues in the CDR3. Written as DNA, the CDR3 is TGTGCCAGTAGTATGACCGGGACAGTCGACTATGGCTACACCTTC. Translated, it gives CASSMTGTVDYGYTF.

In its sample, this clone was seen once. This rearrangement joins TRBV10-3 to TRBJ2-2; 9 bases are a match to TRBD2. V lost 11 bases, J lost 8 bases, and 24 bases stayed unmatched. The CDR3 is made up of 18 amino acids. From germline, CDR1 is ENHRY and CDR2 SYGVKD. CDR3 bases: TGTGCCTCCCCCGAGGTGAGAGGGGTCCCGCGGGAGGGAGGGGAGCTGTTTTTT. It codes for CASPEVRGVPREGGELFF.

This clone was detected only a few times. The chain recombines TRBV4-1 with TRBJ1-4, with D possibly TRBD1 on 6 matching bases. The CDR3 runs to 14 residues. V was shortened by 5 bases and J by 7 bases, with 14 bases between the two germline ends. Germline V gene lookup returns CDR1 MGHRA and CDR2 YSYEKL. CDR3 in DNA: TGCGCCAGCAGCGTAACAGGGAACGGTGAAAAACTGTTTTTT. This codes for CASSVTGNGEKLFF.

V and J are TRBV9 and TRBJ2-3; D gene ambiguous. Trimming shortened V by 1 base and J by 3 bases, and 6 bases separated the two germline ends. In germline, CDR1 is SGDLS, CDR2 YYNGEE. This CDR3 contains 13 residues. This CDR3 reads CASSVLETDTQYF. In nucleotides, the CDR3 is TGTGCCAGCAGCGTACTAGAGACAGATACGCAGTATTTT.

This clone was detected only a few times. J is TRBJ2-7 and V is TRBV14; maybe TRBD2 (5 bases). Trimming shortened V by 0 bases and J by 5 bases, and 8 bases separated the two germline ends. This CDR3 contains 13 residues. Looked up from germline, CDR1 is SGHDN and CDR2 is FVKESK. This CDR3 is CASSQELRDEQYF. The CDR3, as DNA: TGTGCCAGCAGCCAAGAGTTGAGGGACGAGCAGTACTTC.

This chain uses TRBV7-2 with TRBJ1-6; D ambiguous. Looked up from germline, CDR1 is SGHTA and CDR2 is FQGNSA. The CDR3 totals 14 residues. Trimming removed 1 base from V and 4 bases from J, with 5 bases in between. The CDR3 DNA follows: TGTGCCAGCAGCTTAGATGGTTATAATTCACCCCTCCACTTT. Its translation: CASSLDGYNSPLHF.

The V and J genes are TRBV5-1 and TRBJ2-3; 9 positions match TRBD2. Per the germline V gene, CDR1 is SGHRS and CDR2 is YFSETQ. J lost 4 bases, V lost 0 bases, and 6 bases had no gene match. This CDR3 is 16 amino acids long. Here the CDR3 DNA reads TGCGCCAGCAGCTTGGAGGCGGGGGGGCCCCCAGATACGCAGTATTTT. Translated, it gives CASSLEAGGPPDTQYF.

The chain employs TRBV2 and TRBJ2-5; a weak D match, TRBD1 (5 bases). This CDR3 comprises 13 residues. With 7 bases removed from V and 5 bases from J, the gap between germline ends came to 14 bases. Germline CDR1 is SNHLY and CDR2 is FYNNEI. CDR3 sequence (DNA): TGTGCCAGCAAGTTAGCCAGGGCGGAGACCCAGTACTTC. Translated, it gives CASKLARAETQYF. The entire variable domain, with the rest obtained from reference TRBV2 and TRBJ2-5, is as follows: EPEVTQTPSHQVTQMGQEVILRCVPISNHLYFYWYRQILGQKVEFLVSFYNNEISEKSEIFDDQFSVERPDGSNFTLKIRSTKLEDSAMYFCASKLARAETQYFGPGTRLLVL.

The chain is built from TRBV28 and TRBJ2-7; no clear D. V was pared by 1 base and J by 0 bases, with 10 bases between. Germline loops: CDR1 MDHEN, CDR2 SYDVKM. The CDR3 is 15 residues long. CDR3 sequence: CASSLSAGYSYEQYF. DNA for the CDR3: TGTGCCAGCAGTTTATCGGCAGGATACTCCTACGAGCAGTACTTC.

The chain joins TRBV10-3 to TRBJ1-5, with D maybe TRBD1 (6 bases). The length of the CDR3 is 14 residues. The V gene lost 2 bases and the J gene lost 2 bases, with 7 bases spanning the gap. The V gene's germline CDR1 is ENHRY and CDR2 SYGVKD. CDR3 sequence (DNA): TGTGCCATCAGTGAGCCAGGGGGCAATCAGCCCCAGCATTTT. It specifies CAISEPGGNQPQHF.

This clone was counted a single time. J is TRBJ1-5 and V is TRBV5-1; D not certain. The V end lost 0 bases, the J end lost 4 bases, and 5 bases lay between the germline ends. Germline lookup yields CDR1 SGHRS and CDR2 YFSETQ. The CDR3 spans 13 residues. In DNA form, the CDR3 reads TGCGCCAGCAGCTTGGCCGGGAATCAGCCCCAGCATTTT. Translation: CASSLAGNQPQHF.

The rearrangement links TRBV7-8 to TRBJ1-5; TRBD1 aligns across 7 bases. CDR3 length: 19 residues. V gave up 0 bases and J gave up 0 bases; unmatched junction bases: 11. Germline V CDR1 and CDR2: SGHVS, FQNEAQ. For the CDR3, the DNA is TGTGCCAGCAGCTTAGCTTTCGGCAGGGGGACTTATAGCAATCAGCCCCAGCATTTT. Protein: CASSLAFGRGTYSNQPQHF.

This chain joins TRBV10-2 and TRBJ1-2, with 8 bases that match TRBD1. Germline CDR1 reads WSHSY; CDR2 reads SAAADI. The V and J ends lost 8 bases and 6 bases, in that order; junction bases with no gene match: 17. This CDR3 has 16 amino acids. CDR3 coding DNA: TGCGCCAGCGAAGGGGGGTCGGACAGGGCCTCCAATGGCTACACCTTC. This encodes CASEGGSDRASNGYTF.

This rearrangement joins TRBV9 to TRBJ2-5; D is undetermined. The length of the CDR3 is 15 residues. Germline V lookup: CDR1 SGDLS, CDR2 YYNGEE. The V end lost 3 bases, the J end lost 5 bases, and 17 bases lay between the germline ends. The CDR3 region has the DNA TGTGCCAGCAGCGGACGGACGGATAGGTCGGAGACCCAGTACTTC. The encoded protein is CASSGRTDRSETQYF. Full variable domain (missing parts from reference TRBV9 and TRBJ2-5): DSGVTQTPKHLITATGQRVTLRCSPRSGDLSVYWYQQSLDQGLQFLIQYYNGEERAKGNILERFSAQQFPDLHSELNLSSLELGDSALYFCASSGRTDRSETQYFGPGTRLLVL.

The chain combines TRBV7-8 with TRBJ1-3; the D is unclear. CDR3 length equals 13 residues. The V gene's germline CDR1 is SGHVS and CDR2 FQNEAQ. Trimming cost V 4 bases and J 0 bases, with 4 bases left between them. The CDR3: CASSSSSGNTIYF. CDR3 in DNA: TGTGCCAGCAGCTCCTCCTCTGGAAACACCATATATTTT.

The rearrangement uses TRBV28 and TRBJ2-7; D not resolved. The CDR3 length is 15 residues. The V end lost 3 bases, the J end lost 6 bases, and 18 bases lay between the germline ends. In germline, CDR1 is MDHEN, CDR2 SYDVKM. This CDR3 reads CASSLGGAALSEQYF. The CDR3 DNA sequence: TGTGCCAGCAGTTTGGGTGGCGCGGCCCTTAGCGAGCAGTACTTC. The variable domain in full, with the rest retrieved from reference TRBV28 and TRBJ2-7, is DVKVTQSSRYLVKRTGEKVFLECVQDMDHENMFWYRQDPGLGLRLIYFSYDVKMKEKGDIPEGYSVSREKKERFSLILESASTNQTSMYLCASSLGGAALSEQYFGPGTRLTVT.

The rearrangement uses TRBV6-5 and TRBJ1-5; D is uncertain. The CDR3 is 12 amino acids. CDR1 MNHEY and CDR2 SVGAGI come from the germline V gene. Trimming removed 2 bases at V and 7 bases at J, with 6 bases between. The CDR3 sequence is CASSYPGQPQHF. The CDR3 DNA follows: TGTGCCAGCAGTTACCCTGGGCAGCCCCAGCATTTT.

This clone appeared a single time. This sequence joins TRBV25-1 and TRBJ1-1; 7 positions match TRBD1. The V segment lost 6 bases and the J segment 4 bases; nucleotides outside the gene matches: 5. This CDR3 is built from 13 residues. Germline lookup yields CDR1 MGHDK and CDR2 SYGVNS. The CDR3 DNA reads as TGTGCCAGCAGACGACAGGGTTTCACTGAAGCTTTCTTT. This translates into CASRRQGFTEAFF.

The CDR3 sequence: CASGGRGTSNTEAFF. The CDR3 nucleotides are TGTGCCAGCGGGGGTAGAGGGACTTCGAACACTGAAGCTTTCTTT. The chain recombines TRBV2 with TRBJ1-1; the D gene is possibly TRBD1 (5 bases). V lost 8 bases and J lost 1, with 17 bases in between. Germline loops: CDR1 SNHLY, CDR2 FYNNEI. The length of the CDR3 is 15 residues.

CDR3 loop: CASSLTSGSNEQFF. The DNA of the CDR3 is TGCGCCAGCAGCTTGACAAGCGGGAGCAATGAGCAGTTCTTC. The J gene is TRBJ2-1, the V gene TRBV5-1; TRBD2 matches 8 bases. The CDR3 runs 14 residues. Germline CDR1 and CDR2: SGHRS and YFSETQ. Trimming took 1 base from V and 6 from J; bases not matched to a gene: 3.

V is TRBV27 and J is TRBJ2-3; 7 bases map to TRBD2. The CDR3 spans 16 residues. Germline V gene data show CDR1 as MNHEY and CDR2 as SMNVEV (reference sequence). V shed 5 bases and J 3 bases; nucleotides not matched to a gene: 11. The CDR3 here is CASSPSAGMRTDTQYF. CDR3 bases: TGTGCCAGCAGTCCATCAGCGGGGATGCGGACAGATACGCAGTATTTT.

This clone appeared a few times. The chain is built from TRBV11-3 and TRBJ2-7; 15 nucleotides match TRBD2. Germline V gene lookup returns CDR1 SGHNT and CDR2 YENEEA. The V and J ends lost 5 bases and 0 bases, in that order; junction bases with no gene match: 5. The length of the CDR3 is 17 residues. The CDR3 DNA reads as TGTGCCAGCAGCATCGGGACTAGCGGGGGGAACTCCTACGAGCAGTACTTC. This translates into CASSIGTSGGNSYEQYF.

The chain combines TRBV6-1 with TRBJ2-7; the match to TRBD1 covers 8 bases. J was trimmed by 4 bases and V by 2 bases; bases with no gene match: 7. This CDR3 region has 15 residues. Germline lookup yields CDR1 MNHNS and CDR2 SASEGT. The DNA for the CDR3 is TGTGCCAGCAGTGAACCCCCCGGGACAGGATACGAGCAGTACTTC. Amino acids: CASSEPPGTGYEQYF.

In its sample, this clone was seen once. The chain has TRBV5-1 and TRBJ2-2; TRBD2 matches at 12 bases. CDR1 is SGHRS, CDR2 YFSETQ, per germline. The CDR3 covers 18 residues. The V gene end was trimmed by 3 bases and the J gene end by 4 bases; junction bases not matched to a gene: 10. The CDR3 region has the DNA TGCGCCAGCAGCTCTGCCCGGACTAGCGGGATGGGCACCGGGGAGCTGTTTTTT. Amino acids: CASSSARTSGMGTGELFF.

The chain recombines TRBV27 with TRBJ1-5; D not certain. The CDR3 is 14 residues long. V shed 0 bases and J shed 6 bases, with 9 bases lying between them. Germline V CDR1 and CDR2: MNHEY, SMNVEV (reference sequence). CDR3 loop: CASSLSSRVQPQHF. The CDR3 DNA reads TGTGCCAGCAGTTTATCCAGCCGGGTTCAGCCCCAGCATTTT.

The chain combines TRBV7-9 with TRBJ1-2; D ambiguous. Germline lookup yields CDR1 SEHNR and CDR2 FQNEAQ (reference sequence). The CDR3 totals 12 residues. Trimming cost V 0 bases and J 2 bases, with 1 base left between them. Here the CDR3 DNA reads TGTGCCAGCAGCTTAGCCAACTATGGCTACACCTTC. It codes for CASSLANYGYTF.

The V call is TRBV6-1, the J call TRBJ1-5; 7 bases fit TRBD1. The CDR3 extends over 14 amino acids. CDR1 MNHNS and CDR2 SASEGT come from the germline V gene. The J segment lost 9 bases and the V segment lost 6 bases, leaving 11 bases of the junction unmatched. CDR3 sequence reads: CASRTGTAFGPQHF. The CDR3 bases are TGTGCCAGCAGGACCGGGACAGCTTTCGGGCCCCAGCATTTT.

The genes are TRBV6-1 and TRBJ1-2; D is perhaps TRBD1 (5 bases). Trimming stripped 4 bases from V and 13 bases from J, with 13 bases between. This CDR3 region has 11 residues. Germline lookup yields CDR1 MNHNS and CDR2 SASEGT. This chain's CDR3 is CASSVRDESTF. CDR3 DNA sequence: TGTGCCAGCAGTGTCAGGGATGAGAGCACCTTC.

V and J are TRBV19 and TRBJ2-5, with TRBD2 identical over 15 bases. This CDR3 comprises 16 residues. Germline assignment: CDR1 LNHDA and CDR2 SQIVND (reference sequence). Germline trimming cut 8 bases from V and 4 bases from J; bases unmatched to any gene: 8. The CDR3 coding sequence is TGTGCCAGTTCGCGTCCGGGACTAGCGGGAGGAGAGACCCAGTACTTC. Translating it yields CASSRPGLAGGETQYF.